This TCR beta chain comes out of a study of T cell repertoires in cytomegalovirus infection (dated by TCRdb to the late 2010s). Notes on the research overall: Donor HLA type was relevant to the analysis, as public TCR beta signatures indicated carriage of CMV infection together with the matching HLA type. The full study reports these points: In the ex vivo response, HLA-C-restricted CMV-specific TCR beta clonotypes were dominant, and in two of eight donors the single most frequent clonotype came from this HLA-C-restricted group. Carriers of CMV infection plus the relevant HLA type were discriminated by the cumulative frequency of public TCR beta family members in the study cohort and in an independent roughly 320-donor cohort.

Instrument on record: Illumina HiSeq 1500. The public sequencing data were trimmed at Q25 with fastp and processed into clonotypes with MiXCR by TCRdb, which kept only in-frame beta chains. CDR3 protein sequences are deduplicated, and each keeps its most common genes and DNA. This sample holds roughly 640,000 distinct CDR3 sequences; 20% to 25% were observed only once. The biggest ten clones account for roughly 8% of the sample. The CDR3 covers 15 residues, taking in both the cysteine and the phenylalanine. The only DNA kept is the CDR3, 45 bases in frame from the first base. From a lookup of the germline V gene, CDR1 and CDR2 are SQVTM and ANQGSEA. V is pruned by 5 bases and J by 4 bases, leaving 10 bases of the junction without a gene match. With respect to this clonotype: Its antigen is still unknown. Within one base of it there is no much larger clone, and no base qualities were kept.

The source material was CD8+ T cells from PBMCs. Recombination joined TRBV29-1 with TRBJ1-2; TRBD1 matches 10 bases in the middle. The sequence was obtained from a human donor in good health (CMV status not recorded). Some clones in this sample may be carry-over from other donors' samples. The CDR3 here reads CSVPGQGLPIYGYTF. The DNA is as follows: TGCAGCGTTCCGGGACAGGGGCTTCCAATCTATGGCTACACCTTC.